The 10 T cell receptor beta chains reported below all come from one sample, sequenced in a study of blood T cell repertoires in COVID-19. This table comes from immunoSEQ multiplex PCR, and its TCRdb copy is limited to in-frame clones, with some not included. The data hold some 130,000 clones, with around 82% observed a single time. The sequencing sample was made of PBMCs or T cells enriched from blood (not recorded which). These receptors all stem from a woman between 45 and 65 years old who had recovered from COVID-19.

The chain recombines TRBV19 with TRBJ1-1, with no clear D. Trimming pared 11 bases from V and 6 bases from J, leaving 19 bases between. Germline-derived CDR1 and CDR2 are LNHDA and SQIVND (reference sequence). The CDR3 is made up of 13 amino acids. DNA of the CDR3: TGTGCCTCCTCAGGTGGCGGGTTCGCTGAAGCTTTCTTT. It encodes CASSGGGFAEAFF.

The chain recombines TRBV5-1 with TRBJ1-1; TRBD1 aligns across 8 bases. The V and J ends lost 0 bases and 3 bases, in that order; junction bases with no gene match: 4. The germline CDR1 and CDR2 sequences are SGHRS and YFSETQ. The CDR3 sequence is 15 residues long. CDR3 DNA: TGCGCCAGCAGCTTGGTCCAGGGGGCCTACACTGAAGCTTTCTTT. Protein product: CASSLVQGAYTEAFF.

V gene TRBV5-4 combines with J gene TRBJ2-2, with 7 bases lining up with TRBD1. Trimming removed 6 bases from V and 1 base from J; junction bases left unmatched: 6. This CDR3 spans 15 amino acids. The germline gives CDR1 SGHNT, CDR2 YYREEE (reference sequence). This CDR3 reads CASTTGQLNTGELFF. The DNA of the CDR3 is TGTGCCAGCACTACGGGACAGTTGAACACCGGGGAGCTGTTTTTT.

This clone was seen more than once but under ten times. The J gene is TRBJ1-6, the V gene TRBV2, with D possibly being TRBD1 (5 bases). Germline V lookup: CDR1 SNHLY, CDR2 FYNNEI. The V end was cut by 0 bases, the J end by 7 bases, with 10 bases between. The CDR3 consists of 15 residues. CDR3 protein: CASSEAAGDNSPLHF. DNA of the CDR3: TGTGCCAGCAGTGAAGCCGCGGGGGACAATTCACCCCTCCACTTT.

V usage is TRBV7-9 and J usage is TRBJ1-2; D possibly corresponds to TRBD1 (6 bases). The germline CDR1 and CDR2 sequences are SEHNR and FQNEAQ (reference sequence). V lost 3 bases to trimming and J lost 4 bases, with 12 bases between them. The CDR3 contains 14 residues. CDR3 coding DNA: TGTGCCAGCAGCTTGTACAGGGAAGGCTATGGCTACACCTTC. Translating it yields CASSLYREGYGYTF.

The chain couples TRBV3-1 (or the pseudogene TRBV3-2) to TRBJ2-3, with TRBD2 as a possible D gene (7 bases). The length of the CDR3 is 14 residues. The V end lost 8 bases, the J end lost 5 bases, and 17 bases lay between the germline ends. Germline CDR1 reads LGHDT; CDR2 reads YNNKEL (reference sequence). The CDR3 region is CASRGWGGVDTQYF. CDR3 nucleotides: TGTGCCAGCCGCGGGTGGGGGGGCGTAGATACGCAGTATTTT.

In its sample, this clone was seen once. The chain employs TRBV6-1 and TRBJ1-6; 8 bases align to TRBD1. This CDR3 region has 16 residues. Trimming at V came to 1 base and at J to 5 bases, leaving 4 bases not matched to a gene. The germline V gene encodes CDR1 MNHNS and CDR2 SASEGT. CDR3 loop: CASSEGTGWNNSPLHF. CDR3 coding DNA: TGTGCCAGCAGTGAAGGGACAGGGTGGAATAATTCACCCCTCCACTTT.

This rearrangement joins TRBV27 to TRBJ2-7, with 10 bases fitting TRBD1. The CDR3 spans 16 residues. Looked up from germline, CDR1 is MNHEY and CDR2 is SMNVEV (reference sequence). Losses at the gene ends were 5 bases for V and 4 bases for J; bases not matched to a gene: 11. The CDR3 spells CASSKPTGGGWYEQYF. As DNA, the CDR3 is TGTGCCAGCAGTAAACCGACAGGGGGCGGGTGGTACGAGCAGTACTTC.

The chain couples TRBV10-3 to TRBJ2-5, with D perhaps assigned TRBD1 or TRBD2 (5 bases each). Germline V lookup: CDR1 ENHRY, CDR2 SYGVKD. Trimming took 9 bases from V and 4 from J, leaving 21 bases between them. The length of the CDR3 is 15 residues. The CDR3 sequence is CAIREKLGHGETQYF. DNA of the CDR3: TGTGCCATAAGGGAGAAATTGGGGCACGGAGAGACCCAGTACTTC.

The chain employs TRBV2 and TRBJ2-3; TRBD2 aligns across 9 bases. CDR1 is SNHLY, CDR2 FYNNEI, per germline. The junction had 8 bases not matched to a gene; V was cut back by 5 bases and J by 2 bases. This CDR3 has 16 residues. The CDR3 protein is CASSLNSGGSTDTQYF. In nucleotides, the CDR3 is TGTGCCAGCAGTTTAAATAGCGGGGGCTCCACAGATACGCAGTATTTT. Together with reference TRBV2 and TRBJ2-3, the CDR3 gives the full variable domain: EPEVTQTPSHQVTQMGQEVILRCVPISNHLYFYWYRQILGQKVEFLVSFYNNEISEKSEIFDDQFSVERPDGSNFTLKIRSTKLEDSAMYFCASSLNSGGSTDTQYFGPGTRLTVL.